These 14 T cell receptor beta chains originate from one sample sequenced in a study of T cell responses to AZD1222 COVID-19 vaccine. Produced via immunoSEQ multiplex PCR; TCRdb's table is partial and in-frame only. The sample includes about 150,000 clones, about 89% seen only once; the top ten take 2.5% to 3%. The sequencing here drew on peripheral blood, taken on day 0 of MenACWY control vaccination. The receptors here all came from an adult in good health.

This chain connects TRBV6-5 to TRBJ1-1; TRBD1 matches at 7 bases. The V and J ends lost 6 bases and 11 bases, in that order; junction bases with no gene match: 12. From germline, CDR1 is MNHEY and CDR2 SVGAGI. The CDR3 consists of 13 residues. The CDR3 sequence is CASRTDLSGGAFF. DNA for the CDR3: TGTGCCAGCAGGACAGACCTATCAGGGGGGGCTTTCTTT.

The chain has TRBV4-1 and TRBJ1-6; weak D call: TRBD1 (6 bases). The V end was cut by 0 bases, the J end by 9 bases, with 12 bases between. Germline V gives CDR1 MGHRA, CDR2 YSYEKL. The CDR3 consists of 15 residues. The CDR3 coding sequence is TGCGCCAGCAGCCAAGAAGGAGGGGGAAGTTCACCCCTCCACTTT. This sequence encodes CASSQEGGGSSPLHF.

The chain joins TRBV28 to TRBJ1-5; D remains unclear. This CDR3 region has 14 residues. Germline V gene data show CDR1 as MDHEN and CDR2 as SYDVKM. Trimming took 1 base from V and 7 from J, leaving 11 bases between them. The CDR3 here is CASSLYSISQPQHF. CDR3 nucleotide sequence: TGTGCCAGCAGTTTATACTCGATAAGCCAGCCCCAGCATTTT.

A single count supports this clone. The CDR3 loop is CASSLSGTGRLAGHNEQFF. The CDR3, as DNA: TGTGCCAGCAGCCTGTCCGGGACAGGGCGACTAGCGGGCCACAATGAGCAGTTCTTC. This rearrangement joins TRBV7-6 to TRBJ2-1; a possible D gene is TRBD2 (10 bases). The CDR3 is made up of 19 amino acids. Looked up from germline, CDR1 is SGHVS and CDR2 is FNYEAQ. Trimming removed 5 bases from V and 5 bases from J, with 28 bases in between.

V and J are TRBV6-5 and TRBJ2-1; D is uncertain. Trimming cost V 0 bases and J 6 bases, with 12 bases left between them. Germline CDR1 and CDR2: MNHEY and SVGAGI. The CDR3 is made up of 15 amino acids. In DNA, the CDR3 is TGTGCCAGCAGTTACTCTGTGATTGGCGGCAATGAGCAGTTCTTC. Its protein product is CASSYSVIGGNEQFF.

The chain recombines TRBV15 with TRBJ2-3; D unclear. The CDR3 has 15 residues. Trimming left V 3 bases short and J 0 bases short, with 10 bases between. Germline loops: CDR1 LNHNV, CDR2 YYDKDF (reference sequence). The CDR3 bases are TGTGCCACCAGCAGGGGGTCCTCTAGCACAGATACGCAGTATTTT. Its translation is CATSRGSSSTDTQYF. The full variable domain, in which reference TRBV15 and TRBJ2-3 provide the parts outside the CDR3, is DAMVIQNPRYQVTQFGKPVTLSCSQTLNHNVMYWYQQKSSQAPKLLFHYYDKDFNNEADTPDNFQSRRPNTSFCFLDIRSPGLGDTAMYLCATSRGSSSTDTQYFGPGTRLTVL.

This clone was counted a few times. This chain joins TRBV28 and TRBJ1-1, with 7 bases lining up with TRBD1. V trimming: 6 bases; J trimming: 3 bases; junction bases outside the gene matches: 13. Per the germline V gene, CDR1 is MDHEN and CDR2 is SYDVKM. This CDR3 is 16 amino acids long. CDR3 residues: CASSRYRGLTHTEAFF. CDR3 nucleotide sequence: TGTGCCAGCAGCCGTTACAGGGGACTAACCCACACTGAAGCTTTCTTT.

The chain uses TRBV27 and TRBJ1-2; D not resolved. The germline V and J ends were trimmed by 3 bases and 4 bases, with 9 bases remaining between them. The CDR3 runs 13 residues. From germline, CDR1 is MNHEY and CDR2 SMNVEV (reference sequence). The CDR3 is CASSFGEGYGYTF. The CDR3 DNA reads TGTGCCAGCAGTTTTGGGGAAGGCTATGGCTACACCTTC.

The CDR3 region is CASSLGAPNKNQPQHF. The CDR3 nucleotides read TGTGCCAGCAGCTTAGGGGCGCCGAACAAAAATCAGCCCCAGCATTTT. The chain has TRBV11-2 and TRBJ1-5; D gene unclear. Trimming took off 1 base at V and 4 bases at J, with 14 bases between the two ends. CDR1 is SGHAT, CDR2 FQNNGV, per germline. The CDR3 runs 16 residues.

This chain joins TRBV4-1 and TRBJ2-7; D might be TRBD1 (5 bases). V was clipped by 3 bases and J by 6 bases, with 24 bases between them. The CDR3 loop spans 17 amino acids. The germline V gene encodes CDR1 MGHRA and CDR2 YSYEKL. In DNA, the CDR3 is TGCGCCAGCAGCCACTCCAGGGTGCGACTGCAGAGCCGCGAGCAGTACTTC. It yields the protein CASSHSRVRLQSREQYF.

The gene calls are TRBV24-1 and TRBJ2-1, with 7 bases aligning to TRBD1. V was clipped by 4 bases and J by 8 bases; unmatched bases: 7. CDR3 length equals 14 residues. Germline values: CDR1 KGHDR, CDR2 SFDVKD. CDR3 amino acids: CATSDPWTGHEQFF. The CDR3 nucleotides are TGTGCCACCAGTGACCCCTGGACAGGACATGAGCAGTTCTTC.

The CDR3 sequence is CASSQGVLAGAHEQFF. The CDR3 nucleotides are TGCGCCAGCAGCCAAGGTGTACTAGCGGGGGCTCATGAGCAGTTCTTC. The chain has TRBV4-1 and TRBJ2-1; 11 bases align to TRBD2. Per germline, CDR1 MGHRA and CDR2 YSYEKL. The CDR3 is 16 residues long. The trim removed 1 base at V and 8 bases at J, leaving 7 bases unmatched.

The V call is TRBV30, the J call TRBJ1-2; D unresolved. The germline V gene has CDR1 GTSNPN and CDR2 SVGIG (reference sequence). V was pared by 0 bases and J by 8 bases, with 13 bases between. This CDR3 contains 13 residues. CDR3 bases: TGTGCCTGGAGTGTTAGCCGCCCCGGGGGCTACACCTTC. Protein: CAWSVSRPGGYTF.

This chain uses TRBV24-1 with TRBJ2-3, with unresolved D. The ends were cut back, 2 bases at V and 2 bases at J, with 10 bases in the middle. CDR1 is KGHDR and CDR2 is SFDVKD in the germline V gene. CDR3 length: 15 amino acids. In nucleotides, the CDR3 is TGTGCCACCAGTGATTCACCGGCAGTCACAGATACGCAGTATTTT. Translating it yields CATSDSPAVTDTQYF.